These 6 T cell receptor beta chains came from one sample sequenced in a study of a mutant IDH1 vaccine in newly diagnosed glioma. Libraries were prepared by immunoSEQ multiplex PCR; TCRdb keeps only in-frame clonotypes and omits some of them. The data contain under 65,000 clones, approximately 81% of them singletons. The time point here: baseline, week 1 (first vaccination visit). Treatment meaning: pre-vaccination baseline after standard-of-care therapy. The sample in question was PBMCs, obtained from a glioma patient treated with radiotherapy, temozolomide or both. The receptors here all came from a man aged 18 to 29 with glioma.

The chain employs TRBV4-2 and TRBJ1-5; a possible D gene is TRBD1 (5 bases). This CDR3 has 15 residues. Trimming cost V 4 bases and J 7 bases, with 17 bases left between them. Germline V CDR1 and CDR2: LGHNA, YNFKEQ. This chain's CDR3 is CASSLLGQGDQPQHF. CDR3 bases: TGTGCCAGCAGCCTCCTCGGCCAGGGAGACCAGCCCCAGCATTTT.

The V call is TRBV25-1, the J call TRBJ1-3; 8 nucleotides match TRBD1. CDR1 is MGHDK and CDR2 is SYGVNS in the germline V gene. The CDR3 sequence is 15 residues long. The junction had 5 bases not matched to a gene; V was cut back by 3 bases and J by 4 bases. Here the CDR3 DNA reads TGTGCCAGCAGTGAGAGGCAGGGGGCAGGAAACACCATATATTTT. Protein sequence: CASSERQGAGNTIYF. The variable domain in full, completed from reference TRBV25-1 and TRBJ1-3, reads EADIYQTPRYLVIGTGKKITLECSQTMGHDKMYWYQQDPGMELHLIHYSYGVNSTEKGDLSSESTVSRIRTEHFPLTLESARPSHTSQYLCASSERQGAGNTIYFGEGSWLTVV.

The J gene is TRBJ1-1, the V gene TRBV7-9; the D gene is possibly TRBD1 (5 bases). Germline assignment: CDR1 SEHNR and CDR2 FQNEAQ (reference sequence). This CDR3 region has 15 residues. V lost 1 base and J 5 bases, leaving 14 bases between the germline ends. The CDR3 bases are TGTGCCAGCAGCTTAGTGGACCTGGGGGGAACTGAAGCTTTCTTT. Encoded protein: CASSLVDLGGTEAFF. The full variable domain, in which reference TRBV7-9 and TRBJ1-1 provide the parts outside the CDR3, is DTGVSQNPRHKITKRGQNVTFRCDPISEHNRLYWYRQTLGQGPEFLTYFQNEAQLEKSRLLSDRFSAERPKGSFSTLEIQRTEQGDSAMYLCASSLVDLGGTEAFFGQGTRLTVV.

This clone was observed a few times. This chain uses TRBV28 with TRBJ1-5; D perhaps matches TRBD1 (6 bases). V was cut by 4 bases and J by 2 bases, with 12 bases left in between. The CDR3 is 15 amino acids. Germline CDR1 MDHEN, CDR2 SYDVKM. This CDR3 reads CASSYGGPGNQPQHF. CDR3 DNA sequence: TGTGCCAGCAGTTACGGGGGCCCGGGCAATCAGCCCCAGCATTTT.

The genes are TRBV5-1 and TRBJ1-3; possible D gene TRBD1, 6 bases. Germline values: CDR1 SGHRS, CDR2 YFSETQ. Trimming shortened V by 1 base and J by 0 bases, and 8 bases separated the two germline ends. The CDR3 is 15 amino acids. The CDR3 loop reads CASSLTGTSGNTIYF. CDR3 DNA: TGCGCCAGCAGCTTGACAGGGACCTCTGGAAACACCATATATTTT.

CDR3 DNA: TGTGCCAGCAGTTACCGGGCAGGCGGAGGTGGCTACACCTTC. It is translated as CASSYRAGGGGYTF. V gene TRBV6-5 combines with J gene TRBJ1-2; D call uncertain. The CDR3 spans 14 residues. V lost 2 bases to trimming and J lost 7 bases, with 14 bases between them. Germline V lookup: CDR1 MNHEY, CDR2 SVGAGI.